This TCR beta chain was captured in a study of CD8+ T cells in alopecia areata. Looking at the study overall: Treated patients were dosed with oral tofacitinib, taking 5 to 10 mg twice daily. Points from the study as a whole: Among the 100 top clones, expanded CD8+ clones, like scalp clonality, were significantly decreased by tofacitinib.

As for treatment: oral pan-JAK inhibitor, 5-10 mg twice daily. Collected material from alopecia areata patients comprised lesional scalp punch biopsies and peripheral blood. From germline, CDR1 is SGHVS and CDR2 FQNEAQ. The length of the CDR3 is 16 residues. Trimming pared 0 bases from V and 2 bases from J, leaving 11 bases between. For this clone: Its target is not known.

As the sequencing template, cDNA was produced by extracting RNA and reverse transcribing it. Profiled with immunoSEQ multiplex PCR; TCRdb holds only in-frame clones, not every one. Among under 150,000 clones listed, around four fifths were seen once. The V gene is TRBV7-8, the J gene TRBJ2-1; a weak D match, TRBD1 (5 bases). This specimen consisted of CD8+ T cells sorted from blood, obtained at week 4, from a patient treated with tofacitinib. The origin of this receptor is a human donor with alopecia areata. The CDR3 DNA sequence: TGTGCCAGCAGCTTAGCGCTGTCCAGGGCCTACAATGAGCAGTTCTTC. Translation: CASSLALSRAYNEQFF. Variable domain in full (rest from reference TRBV7-8 and TRBJ2-1): GAGVSQSPRYKVAKRGQDVALRCDPISGHVSLFWYQQALGQGPEFLTYFQNEAQLDKSGLPSDRFFAERPEGSVSTLKIQRTQQEDSAVYLCASSLALSRAYNEQFFGPGTRLTVL.